A single sample is the source of the 3 T cell receptor beta chains below, sequenced in a study of OX40 agonist ivuxolimab in advanced cancers. Clones were sequenced by immunoSEQ multiplex PCR, and TCRdb holds only the in-frame ones, with some missing. Found here are approximately 37,000 clones, 75% to 85% of them singletons; the top ten hold less than 25%. Specimen: CD4+ or CD8+ T cells sorted from blood, collected in a trial of the OX40 agonist ivuxolimab. These receptors all stem from an adult with an advanced solid tumor such as melanoma, head and neck, liver or kidney cancer.

This clone was observed once. The rearrangement uses TRBV5-1 and TRBJ2-1, with D possibly matching TRBD2 (6 bases). The V gene lost 4 bases and the J gene lost 7 bases, with 15 bases spanning the gap. This CDR3 region has 14 residues. Per germline, CDR1 SGHRS and CDR2 YFSETQ. The CDR3 protein is CASSPGPGVNEQFF. The CDR3 DNA reads as TGCGCCAGCAGCCCGGGCCCGGGGGTGAATGAGCAGTTCTTC.

The chain carries TRBV27 and TRBJ2-5; unclear D gene. The CDR3 is 14 amino acids. Trimming stripped 5 bases from V and 1 base from J, with 11 bases between. Germline V gene data show CDR1 as MNHEY and CDR2 as SMNVEV (reference sequence). The DNA for the CDR3 is TGTGCCAGCAGTCAGGTGTCCCCCCAAGAGACCCAGTACTTC. This translates into CASSQVSPQETQYF.

This clone came up once. V usage is TRBV29-1 and J usage is TRBJ1-1, with D perhaps matching TRBD1 (6 bases). The CDR3 is 18 residues long. Germline loops: CDR1 SQVTM, CDR2 ANQGSEA. V lost 0 bases to trimming and J lost 0 bases, with 20 bases between them. The CDR3 nucleotides are TGCAGCGTTGAAGATGGTCGGAAAAGGGGGTCTATGAACACTGAAGCTTTCTTT. This encodes CSVEDGRKRGSMNTEAFF.